This T cell receptor beta chain was sequenced for a study of shared clonotypes between healthy human individuals. This clone appeared a single time. Only CD45RO-negative cells positively selected for CCR7 counted as naive CD8 cells, so terminally differentiated effector memory CD45RA+ cells were excluded. All participating donors were Caucasian adults from Nashville, Tennessee. Germline CDR1 reads SEHNR; CDR2 reads FQNEAQ (reference sequence). With 5 bases clipped from V and 8 bases from J, the junction kept 9 bases outside the gene matches. This CDR3 is 15 amino acids long. Sequencing used immunoSEQ multiplex PCR; TCRdb keeps in-frame clones, though not all of them. The table has about 680,000 clones, 90% to 95% seen once.

This receptor was identified in a man aged 30-40 years in good health. The chain uses TRBV7-9 and TRBJ2-1, with TRBD1 matching over 10 bases. Sequencing was done on a sample of naive CD8+ T cells sorted from blood. DNA of the CDR3: TGTGCCAGCAGCAGCCGGGACAGGGGTCGGGATGAGCAGTTCTTC. Protein product: CASSSRDRGRDEQFF.